The clone carrying this TCR beta chain was observed a few times. In the source study's methods: Researchers report that nucleated cell counts were estimated from reference gene primer amplification. TCRdb keeps only in-frame clones here, not all; method: immunoSEQ multiplex PCR. The V and J calls and clone size are taken from that table; D and trimming were inferred from the DNA. The repertoire holds approximately 75,000 clones, with around 84% as singletons. The data are from a study of blood T cell repertoires in COVID-19. Whole-study context: The United States, Italy and Spain were the sources of the acute and convalescent COVID-19 samples. T cells, B-cell-depleted T cells, or PBMCs provided the cDNA or gDNA that served as material.

Germline V gene data show CDR1 as LNHDA and CDR2 as SQIVND (reference sequence). The CDR3 sequence is 15 residues long. V trimming: 5 bases; J trimming: 4 bases; junction bases outside the gene matches: 6. Input material: peripheral blood. The clonotype comes from a woman in her forties or fifties with acute or convalescent COVID-19. The rearrangement links TRBV19 to TRBJ2-2, with 8 positions matching TRBD1. CDR3 protein: CASSSPDRVTGELFF. CDR3 nucleotide sequence: TGTGCCAGTAGTTCCCCGGACAGGGTCACCGGGGAGCTGTTTTTT.